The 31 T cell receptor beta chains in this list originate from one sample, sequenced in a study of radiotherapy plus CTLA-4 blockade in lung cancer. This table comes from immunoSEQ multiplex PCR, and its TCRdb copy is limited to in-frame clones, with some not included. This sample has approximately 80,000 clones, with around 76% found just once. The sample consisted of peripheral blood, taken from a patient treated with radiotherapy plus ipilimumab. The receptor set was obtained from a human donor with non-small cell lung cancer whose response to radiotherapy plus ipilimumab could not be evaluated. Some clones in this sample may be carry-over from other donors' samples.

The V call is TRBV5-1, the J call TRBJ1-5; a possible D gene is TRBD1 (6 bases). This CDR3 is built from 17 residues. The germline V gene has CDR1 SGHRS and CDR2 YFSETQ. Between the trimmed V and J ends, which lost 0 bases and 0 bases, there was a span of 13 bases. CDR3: CASSLEQGPYSNQPQHF. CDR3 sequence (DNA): TGCGCCAGCAGCTTGGAACAGGGACCATATAGCAATCAGCCCCAGCATTTT.

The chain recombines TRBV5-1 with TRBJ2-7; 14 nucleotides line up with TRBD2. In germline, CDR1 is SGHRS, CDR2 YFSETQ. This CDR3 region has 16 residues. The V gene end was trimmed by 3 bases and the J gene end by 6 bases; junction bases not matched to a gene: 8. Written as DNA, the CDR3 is TGCGCCAGCAGCTCTGACGGGACTAGCGGGGGCCTCGAGCAGTACTTC. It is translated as CASSSDGTSGGLEQYF.

CDR3 DNA sequence: TGTGCCAGCAGCCGGACGGGGGGCTATGGCTACACCTTC. It codes for CASSRTGGYGYTF. The chain uses TRBV13 and TRBJ1-2; D might be TRBD1 (5 bases). Germline V gene sequence: CDR1 PRHDT, CDR2 FYEKMQ (reference sequence). The CDR3 is 13 residues long. V shed 5 bases and J shed 4 bases, with 11 bases lying between them.

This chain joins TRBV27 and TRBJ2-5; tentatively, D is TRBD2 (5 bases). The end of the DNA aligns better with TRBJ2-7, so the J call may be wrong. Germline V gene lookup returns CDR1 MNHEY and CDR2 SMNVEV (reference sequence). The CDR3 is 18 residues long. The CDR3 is CASSLGYRTGWRLYEQYF. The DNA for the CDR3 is TGTGCCAGCAGTCTCGGCTACCGAACGGGATGGAGACTCTACGAGCAGTACTTC.

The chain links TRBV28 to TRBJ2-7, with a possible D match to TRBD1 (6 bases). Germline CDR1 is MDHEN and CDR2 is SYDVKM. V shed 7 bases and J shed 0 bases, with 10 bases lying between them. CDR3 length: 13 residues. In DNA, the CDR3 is TGTGCCAGCAATGGACAGAGCTCCTACGAGCAGTACTTC. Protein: CASNGQSSYEQYF.

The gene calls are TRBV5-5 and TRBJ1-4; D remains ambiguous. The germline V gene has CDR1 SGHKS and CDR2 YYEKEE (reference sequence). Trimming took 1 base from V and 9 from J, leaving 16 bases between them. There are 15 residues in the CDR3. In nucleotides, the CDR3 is TGTGCCAGCAGCTTGTTATGGCGGGATCAGCAAAAACTGTTTTTT. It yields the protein CASSLLWRDQQKLFF.

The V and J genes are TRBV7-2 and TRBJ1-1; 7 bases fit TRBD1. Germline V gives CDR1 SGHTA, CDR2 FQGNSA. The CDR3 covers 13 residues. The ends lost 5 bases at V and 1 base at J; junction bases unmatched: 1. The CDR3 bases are TGTGCCAGCAGCCGACAGGGGAACACTGAAGCTTTCTTT. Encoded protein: CASSRQGNTEAFF.

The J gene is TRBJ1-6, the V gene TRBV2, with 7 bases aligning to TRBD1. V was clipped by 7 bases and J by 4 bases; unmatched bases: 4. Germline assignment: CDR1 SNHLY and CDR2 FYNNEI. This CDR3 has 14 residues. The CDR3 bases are TGTGCCAGCATCGTGGGACAGTATAATTCACCCCTCCACTTT. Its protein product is CASIVGQYNSPLHF.

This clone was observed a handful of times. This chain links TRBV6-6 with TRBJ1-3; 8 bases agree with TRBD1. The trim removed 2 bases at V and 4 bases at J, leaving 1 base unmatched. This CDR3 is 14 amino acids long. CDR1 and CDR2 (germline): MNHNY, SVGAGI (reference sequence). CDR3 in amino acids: CASSYTGGGNTIYF. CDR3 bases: TGTGCCAGCAGTTACACAGGGGGAGGAAACACCATATATTTT.

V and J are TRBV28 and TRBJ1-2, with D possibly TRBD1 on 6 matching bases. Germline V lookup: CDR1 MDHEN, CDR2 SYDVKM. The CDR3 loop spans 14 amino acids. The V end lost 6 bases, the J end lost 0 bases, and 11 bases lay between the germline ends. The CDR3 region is CASSYRTANYGYTF. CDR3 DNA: TGTGCCAGCAGCTATAGGACAGCTAACTATGGCTACACCTTC.

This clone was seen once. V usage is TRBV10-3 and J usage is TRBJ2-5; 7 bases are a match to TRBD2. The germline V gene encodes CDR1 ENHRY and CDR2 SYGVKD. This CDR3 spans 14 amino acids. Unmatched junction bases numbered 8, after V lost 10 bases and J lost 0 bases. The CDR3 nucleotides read TGTGCCACTGCCCTAAGCGGGGACCAAGAGACCCAGTACTTC. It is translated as CATALSGDQETQYF.

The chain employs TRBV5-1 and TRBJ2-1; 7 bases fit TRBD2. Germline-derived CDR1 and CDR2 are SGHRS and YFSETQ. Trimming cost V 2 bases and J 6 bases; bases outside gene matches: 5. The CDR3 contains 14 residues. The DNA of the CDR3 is TGCGCCAGCAGCTTAGAAGCGGGGAGCAATGAGCAGTTCTTC. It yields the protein CASSLEAGSNEQFF.

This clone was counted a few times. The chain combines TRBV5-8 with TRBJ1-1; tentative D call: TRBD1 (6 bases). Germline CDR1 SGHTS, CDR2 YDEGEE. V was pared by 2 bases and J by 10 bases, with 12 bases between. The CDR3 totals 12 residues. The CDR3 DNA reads TGTGCCAGCAGCTTACAGGGTAGATTAGCTTTCTTT. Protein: CASSLQGRLAFF.

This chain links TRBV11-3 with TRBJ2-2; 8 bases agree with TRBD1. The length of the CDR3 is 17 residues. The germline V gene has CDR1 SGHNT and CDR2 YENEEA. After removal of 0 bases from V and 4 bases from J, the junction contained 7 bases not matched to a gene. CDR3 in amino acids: CASSLERRTGSTGELFF. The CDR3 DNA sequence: TGTGCCAGCAGCTTAGAAAGGAGGACAGGGAGCACCGGGGAGCTGTTTTTT.

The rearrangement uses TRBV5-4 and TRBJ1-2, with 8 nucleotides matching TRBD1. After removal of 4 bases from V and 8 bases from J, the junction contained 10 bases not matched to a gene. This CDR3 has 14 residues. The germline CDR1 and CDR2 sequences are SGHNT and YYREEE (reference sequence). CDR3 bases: TGTGCCAGCAGCAAGGACAGGGAAAGGGGCGGCTACACCTTC. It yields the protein CASSKDRERGGYTF. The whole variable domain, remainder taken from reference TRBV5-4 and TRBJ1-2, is ETGVTQSPTHLIKTRGQQVTLRCSSQSGHNTVSWYQQALGQGPQFIFQYYREEENGRGNFPPRFSGLQFPNYSSELNVNALELDDSALYLCASSKDRERGGYTFGSGTRLTVV.

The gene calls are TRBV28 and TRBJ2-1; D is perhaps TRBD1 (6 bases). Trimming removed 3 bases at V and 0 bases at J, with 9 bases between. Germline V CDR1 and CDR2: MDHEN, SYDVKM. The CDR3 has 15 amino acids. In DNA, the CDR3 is TGTGCCAGCAGTTTCGGACAGAGCTCCTACAATGAGCAGTTCTTC. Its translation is CASSFGQSSYNEQFF.

The CDR3 is CASSLIPSAGSYEQYF. The DNA for the CDR3 is TGTGCCAGCAGTTTAATCCCGTCGGCAGGGTCCTACGAGCAGTACTTC. V and J are TRBV28 and TRBJ2-5, with a possible D match to TRBD1 (5 bases). With the DNA end fitting TRBJ2-7 better, the J assignment may be wrong. The CDR3 length is 16 residues. Germline V CDR1 and CDR2: MDHEN, SYDVKM.

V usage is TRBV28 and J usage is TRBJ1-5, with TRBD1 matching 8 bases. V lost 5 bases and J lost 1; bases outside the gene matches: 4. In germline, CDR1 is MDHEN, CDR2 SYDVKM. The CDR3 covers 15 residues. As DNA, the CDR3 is TGTGCCAGCAGTCCGTGGACAGGGAGCAATCAGCCCCAGCATTTT. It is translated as CASSPWTGSNQPQHF.

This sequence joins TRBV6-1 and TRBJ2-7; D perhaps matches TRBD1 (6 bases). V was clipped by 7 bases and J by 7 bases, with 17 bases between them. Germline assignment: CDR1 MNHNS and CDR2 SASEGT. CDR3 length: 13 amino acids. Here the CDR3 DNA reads TGTGCCAGCACGCGGACAGCCCGAGGTGAGCAGTACTTC. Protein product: CASTRTARGEQYF.

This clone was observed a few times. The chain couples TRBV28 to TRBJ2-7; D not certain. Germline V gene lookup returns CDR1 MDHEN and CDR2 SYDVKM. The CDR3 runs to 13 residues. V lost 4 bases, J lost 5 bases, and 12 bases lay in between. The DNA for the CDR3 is TGTGCCAGCAGTTCCTTCGGTCCCCACGAGCAGTACTTC. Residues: CASSSFGPHEQYF.

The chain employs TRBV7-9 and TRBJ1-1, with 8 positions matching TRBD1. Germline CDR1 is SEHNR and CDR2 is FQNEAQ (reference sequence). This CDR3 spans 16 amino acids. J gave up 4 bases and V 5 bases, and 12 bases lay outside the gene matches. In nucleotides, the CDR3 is TGTGCCAGCAGCACCCCGGTACAGGGGGGTGCCACTGAAGCTTTCTTT. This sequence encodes CASSTPVQGGATEAFF.

CDR3 bases: TGCGCCAGCAGCCAAGAGGCGGGCACTACAATGAAGCAGTTCTTC. Protein sequence: CASSQEAGTTMKQFF. The V and J genes are TRBV4-1 and TRBJ2-1; D may be TRBD2 (5 bases). Germline loops: CDR1 MGHRA, CDR2 YSYEKL. The ends were cut back, 0 bases at V and 11 bases at J, with 17 bases in the middle. The length of the CDR3 is 15 residues.

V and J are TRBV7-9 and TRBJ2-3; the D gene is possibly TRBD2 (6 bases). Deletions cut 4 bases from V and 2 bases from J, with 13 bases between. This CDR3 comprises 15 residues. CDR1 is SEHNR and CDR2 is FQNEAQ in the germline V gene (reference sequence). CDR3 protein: CASSSRWGVTDTQYF. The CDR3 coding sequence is TGTGCCAGCAGCTCCCGGTGGGGGGTCACAGATACGCAGTATTTT.

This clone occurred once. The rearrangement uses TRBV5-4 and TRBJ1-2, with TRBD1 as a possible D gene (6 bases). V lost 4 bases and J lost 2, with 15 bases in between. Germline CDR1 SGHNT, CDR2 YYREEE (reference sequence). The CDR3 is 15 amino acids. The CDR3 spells CASSKGQLQNYGYTF. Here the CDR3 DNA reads TGTGCCAGCAGCAAGGGACAATTACAGAACTATGGCTACACCTTC.

CDR3 DNA sequence: TGTGCCAGTACACAGGCGAACACCGGGGAGCTGTTTTTT. Protein product: CASTQANTGELFF. This chain connects TRBV19 to TRBJ2-2; perhaps TRBD1 as D (5 bases). The V end lost 7 bases, the J end lost 0 bases, and 6 bases lay between the germline ends. CDR1 is LNHDA, CDR2 SQIVND, per germline (reference sequence). The CDR3 is made up of 13 amino acids.

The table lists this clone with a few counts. The CDR3 DNA reads TGTGCCAGCAGTTTTTGGAGGACCGAGAATGAAAAACTGTTTTTT. Translation: CASSFWRTENEKLFF. The chain recombines TRBV28 with TRBJ1-4; D not resolved. V gave up 3 bases and J gave up 5 bases, with 13 bases separating them. Germline-derived CDR1 and CDR2 are MDHEN and SYDVKM. This CDR3 is 15 amino acids long. The full variable domain, in which reference TRBV28 and TRBJ1-4 provide the parts outside the CDR3, is DVKVTQSSRYLVKRTGEKVFLECVQDMDHENMFWYRQDPGLGLRLIYFSYDVKMKEKGDIPEGYSVSREKKERFSLILESASTNQTSMYLCASSFWRTENEKLFFGSGTQLSVL.

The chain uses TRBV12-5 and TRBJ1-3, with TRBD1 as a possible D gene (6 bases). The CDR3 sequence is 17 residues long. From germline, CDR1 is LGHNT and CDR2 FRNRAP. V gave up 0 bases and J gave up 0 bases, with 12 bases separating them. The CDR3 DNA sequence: TGTGCTAGTGGTTTGGTAACAGGGTACTACTCTGGAAACACCATATATTTT. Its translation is CASGLVTGYYSGNTIYF.

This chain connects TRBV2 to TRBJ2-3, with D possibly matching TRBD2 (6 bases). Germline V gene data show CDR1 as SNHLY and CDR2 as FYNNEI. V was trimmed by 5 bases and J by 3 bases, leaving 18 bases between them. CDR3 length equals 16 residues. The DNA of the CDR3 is TGTGCCAGCAGTCTACGGACTACCTGGAGGACAGATACGCAGTATTTT. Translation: CASSLRTTWRTDTQYF. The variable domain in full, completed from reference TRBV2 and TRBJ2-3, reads EPEVTQTPSHQVTQMGQEVILRCVPISNHLYFYWYRQILGQKVEFLVSFYNNEISEKSEIFDDQFSVERPDGSNFTLKIRSTKLEDSAMYFCASSLRTTWRTDTQYFGPGTRLTVL.

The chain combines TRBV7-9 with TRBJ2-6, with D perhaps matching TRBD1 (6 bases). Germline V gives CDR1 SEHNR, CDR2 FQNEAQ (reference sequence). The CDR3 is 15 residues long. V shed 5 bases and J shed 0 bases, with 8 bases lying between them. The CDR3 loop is CASSIQGSGANVLTF. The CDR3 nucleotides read TGTGCCAGCAGCATACAGGGCTCTGGGGCCAACGTCCTGACTTTC.

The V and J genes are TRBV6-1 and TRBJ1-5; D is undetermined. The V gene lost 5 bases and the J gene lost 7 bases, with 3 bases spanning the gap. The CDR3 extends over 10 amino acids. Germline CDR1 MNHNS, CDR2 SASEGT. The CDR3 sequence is CASSSQPQHF. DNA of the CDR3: TGTGCCAGCAGTAGCCAGCCCCAGCATTTT.

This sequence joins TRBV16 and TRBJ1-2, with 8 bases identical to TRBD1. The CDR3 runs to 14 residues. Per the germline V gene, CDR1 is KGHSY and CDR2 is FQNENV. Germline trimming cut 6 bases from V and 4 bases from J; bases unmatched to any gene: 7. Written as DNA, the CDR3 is TGTGCCAGCAGTCGCGGACAGGGAAGCTATGGCTACACCTTC. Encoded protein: CASSRGQGSYGYTF.